The 12 T cell receptor beta chains presented below share a single source sample, sequenced in a study of CXCR3-negative and CXCR3-positive naive CD8 T cells. Carrying UMI labels, the TRB cDNA libraries were prepared through 5' RACE. TCRdb reanalyzed the 5' RACE reads and collapses them to one entry per CDR3 protein, without DNA. The sample table sets out some 50,000 distinct CDR3 sequences. The sequencing sample was made of naive CXCR3- CD8+ T cells from blood. Regarding subset: CD45RO-CCR7+CD27+CD95- naive CD8+ T cells lacking CXCR3 (TNR3-). Receptors were obtained from a human donor in good health. Some clones in this sample may be carry-over from other donors' samples.

The chain combines TRBV29-1 with TRBJ2-7. This CDR3 spans 13 amino acids. Germline CDR1 SQVTM, CDR2 ANQGSEA. The CDR3 spells CSVAEGGAYEQYF.

The rearrangement joins TRBV21-1 to TRBJ2-7; there is no DNA to check the TCRdb D call of TRBD2. TRBV21-1 is a pseudogene locus. The CDR3 is 13 residues long. The CDR3 protein is CASSTRLPYEQYF.

According to its frequency, this clonotype is medium-sized. This chain's CDR3 is CASNVSPGLHSTSGTGELFF. The chain couples TRBV12-3 or TRBV12-4 to TRBJ2-2; the D gene TCRdb calls, TRBD2, cannot be checked with no DNA. The CDR3 length is 20 residues.

The gene calls are TRBV14 and TRBJ2-3; the D call from TCRdb, TRBD2, cannot be confirmed without DNA. CDR1 and CDR2 from the germline V gene are SGHDN and FVKESK. This CDR3 has 14 amino acids. The chain's CDR3 is CASSRGRATDTQYF.

The chain uses TRBV5-5 and TRBJ2-7; TCRdb's D gene call, TRBD1, goes unchecked for lack of DNA. The CDR3 is 16 residues long. Germline CDR1 SGHKS, CDR2 YYEKEE (reference sequence). CDR3 sequence reads: CASSQAGTVANYEQYF.

V and J are TRBV7-6 and TRBJ2-7; the D gene TCRdb calls, TRBD2, cannot be checked with no DNA. This CDR3 is 14 amino acids long. The germline V gene encodes CDR1 SGHVS and CDR2 FNYEAQ. CDR3 in amino acids: CASSLAMGSGEQYF. The whole variable domain, remainder taken from reference TRBV7-6 and TRBJ2-7, is GAGVSQSPRYKVTKRGQDVALRCDPISGHVSLYWYRQALGQGPEFLTYFNYEAQQDKSGLPNDRFSAERPEGSISTLTIQRTEQRDSAMYRCASSLAMGSGEQYFGPGTRLTVT.

The chain joins TRBV3-1 to TRBJ2-7; no DNA is available, so the TRBD1 call from TCRdb remains unchecked. This CDR3 has 16 amino acids. CDR1 and CDR2 (germline): LGHDT, YNNKEL (reference sequence). The CDR3 spells CASSPVVYRGSYEQYF.

V gene TRBV7-9 combines with J gene TRBJ2-7; no DNA is available, so the TRBD1 call from TCRdb remains unchecked. Germline-derived CDR1 and CDR2 are SEHNR and FQNEAQ (reference sequence). This CDR3 comprises 14 residues. The CDR3 protein is CASSLNLPGNEQYF.

This chain joins TRBV5-1 and TRBJ2-5; the TCRdb D gene call, TRBD1, has no DNA to confirm it. The germline V gene encodes CDR1 SGHRS and CDR2 YFSETQ. The CDR3 has 14 amino acids. The CDR3 sequence: CASSATVSQETQYF.

The CDR3 region is CASSLGQAAYEQYF. This chain joins TRBV28 and TRBJ2-7. Germline V gene data show CDR1 as MDHEN and CDR2 as SYDVKM. This CDR3 is built from 14 residues.

The rearrangement uses TRBV5-1 and TRBJ2-7; the D gene TCRdb calls, TRBD1, cannot be checked with no DNA. Per the germline V gene, CDR1 is SGHRS and CDR2 is YFSETQ. The CDR3 totals 14 residues. CDR3 amino acids: CASSSPGQGNEQYF.

This chain's CDR3 is CASSLTSGAEQFF. The V call is TRBV28, the J call TRBJ2-1; absent DNA, TCRdb's TRBD2 call cannot be checked. The CDR3 runs to 13 residues. CDR1 is MDHEN and CDR2 is SYDVKM in the germline V gene.